Below are 29 T cell receptor beta chains sequenced from a single sample in a study of T cells in narcolepsy. The data were produced by immunoSEQ multiplex PCR, yet TCRdb's version contains in-frame clones alone and is incomplete. The data show tens of thousands of clones, with about 90% seen just once and more than 0.65% held by the top ten. Sequenced input: CD45RA- memory CD4+ T cells from PBMCs. These TCRs come from a human donor with narcolepsy.

This clone showed up just a few times. The J gene is TRBJ2-5, the V gene TRBV4-3; no firm D call. The CDR3 has 18 amino acids. Per germline, CDR1 LGHNA and CDR2 YSLEER. Trimming pared 0 bases from V and 5 bases from J, leaving 22 bases between. The CDR3 protein is CASSQESFSGGNGETQYF. The CDR3, as DNA: TGCGCCAGCAGCCAAGAGTCGTTTTCCGGCGGCAACGGGGAGACCCAGTACTTC.

The rearrangement links TRBV6-5 to TRBJ1-6, with D possibly being TRBD1 (5 bases). V was cut by 6 bases and J by 3 bases, with 6 bases left in between. Germline V lookup: CDR1 MNHEY, CDR2 SVGAGI. The CDR3 runs 13 residues. The CDR3 loop is CASRDSYNSPLHF. CDR3 bases: TGTGCCAGCAGAGACAGCTATAATTCACCCCTCCACTTT.

This chain connects TRBV19 to TRBJ1-1; D remains ambiguous. The CDR3 has 13 residues. CDR1 is LNHDA, CDR2 SQIVND, per germline (reference sequence). Trimming left V 1 base short and J 8 bases short, with 11 bases between. The CDR3 reads CASSIVIRREAFF. The CDR3 coding sequence is TGTGCCAGTAGTATAGTAATAAGGAGAGAAGCTTTCTTT. The variable domain in full, with the rest retrieved from reference TRBV19 and TRBJ1-1, is DGGITQSPKYLFRKEGQNVTLSCEQNLNHDAMYWYRQDPGQGLRLIYYSQIVNDFQKGDIAEGYSVSREKKESFPLTVTSAQKNPTAFYLCASSIVIRREAFFGQGTRLTVV.

The chain carries TRBV5-6 and TRBJ2-3; unclear D gene. Deletions cut 4 bases from V and 6 bases from J, with 6 bases between. In germline, CDR1 is SGHDT, CDR2 YYEEEE. This CDR3 is 11 amino acids long. The CDR3 nucleotides read TGTGCCAGCAGCGCGGCTGATACGCAGTATTTT. Translated, it gives CASSAADTQYF.

J is TRBJ2-3 and V is TRBV7-2; possibly TRBD1 for D (6 bases). This CDR3 has 15 amino acids. The germline V gene encodes CDR1 SGHTA and CDR2 FQGNSA. Trimming took 1 base from V and 10 from J, leaving 18 bases between them. CDR3 DNA: TGTGCCAGCAGCTTAGTTAAGGCCCTAGGGACACCGCAGTATTTT. Translation gives CASSLVKALGTPQYF.

The J gene is TRBJ2-5, the V gene TRBV7-9; no reliable D call. The CDR3 contains 14 residues. Germline V gene sequence: CDR1 SEHNR, CDR2 FQNEAQ (reference sequence). With 0 bases removed from V and 2 bases from J, the gap between germline ends came to 7 bases. The CDR3 DNA reads TGTGCCAGCAGCTTAGCGGCAGGACAAGAGACCCAGTACTTC. The encoded protein is CASSLAAGQETQYF.

The table lists this clone with a count of one. This chain joins TRBV7-2 and TRBJ2-2; TRBD1 agrees at 7 bases. V gave up 3 bases and J gave up 4 bases; unmatched junction bases: 2. CDR3 length: 14 residues. CDR1 SGHTA and CDR2 FQGNSA come from the germline V gene. CDR3 region: CASSFGQATGELFF. In DNA, the CDR3 is TGTGCCAGCAGCTTTGGACAGGCCACCGGGGAGCTGTTTTTT.

The chain recombines TRBV11-2 with TRBJ2-5; TRBD2 matches 10 bases. V lost 6 bases, J lost 2 bases, and 6 bases stayed unmatched. CDR1 and CDR2 (germline): SGHAT, FQNNGV. The CDR3 is 15 amino acids. In nucleotides, the CDR3 is TGTGCCAGCAGTCCCACTAGCGGGGCTCAAGAGACCCAGTACTTC. Translating gives CASSPTSGAQETQYF.

CDR3 sequence (DNA): TGTGCCAGCAGTTTGGCTACCGGGACAGCGCCCGAGACCTTC. Protein product: CASSLATGTAPETF. The chain links TRBV28 to TRBJ1-2; 7 bases agree with TRBD1. With 3 bases clipped from V and 14 bases from J, the junction kept 15 bases outside the gene matches. The CDR3 runs 14 residues. CDR1 MDHEN and CDR2 SYDVKM come from the germline V gene.

The chain has TRBV2 and TRBJ1-4; 8 bases map to TRBD1. The CDR3 is 12 amino acids. V dropped 9 bases and J dropped 8; count of bases not matched to a gene: 5. The germline gives CDR1 SNHLY, CDR2 FYNNEI. The chain's CDR3 is CASDRGREKLFF. Written as DNA, the CDR3 is TGTGCCAGTGACAGGGGCCGGGAAAAACTGTTTTTT.

This chain joins TRBV6-1 and TRBJ1-5; unclear D gene. Between the trimmed V and J ends, which lost 4 bases and 4 bases, there was a span of 8 bases. CDR3 length: 13 residues. CDR1 is MNHNS, CDR2 SASEGT, per germline. The DNA of the CDR3 is TGTGCCAGCAGTGTCATGGGAAATCAGCCCCAGCATTTT. Translating it yields CASSVMGNQPQHF.

This chain joins TRBV5-1 and TRBJ2-5, with TRBD2 matching 7 bases. V dropped 1 base and J dropped 2; count of bases not matched to a gene: 8. CDR1 is SGHRS and CDR2 is YFSETQ in the germline V gene. The CDR3 sequence is 16 residues long. CDR3 sequence reads: CASSLLSSGPQETQYF. CDR3 nucleotide sequence: TGCGCCAGCAGCTTGTTGTCTAGCGGCCCTCAAGAGACCCAGTACTTC. Full variable domain (outside the CDR3, taken from reference TRBV5-1 and TRBJ2-5): KAGVTQTPRYLIKTRGQQVTLSCSPISGHRSVSWYQQTPGQGLQFLFEYFSETQRNKGNFPGRFSGRQFSNSRSEMNVSTLELGDSALYLCASSLLSSGPQETQYFGPGTRLLVL.

The chain employs TRBV7-9 and TRBJ1-4, with no clear D. CDR1 is SEHNR, CDR2 FQNEAQ, per germline (reference sequence). Trimming stripped 5 bases from V and 8 bases from J, with 12 bases between. The CDR3 runs 13 residues. The chain's CDR3 is CASSPRLGEKLFF. DNA of the CDR3: TGTGCCAGCAGCCCCCGTTTAGGGGAAAAACTGTTTTTT.

This clone has only a few counts. J is TRBJ1-1 and V is TRBV7-9; D perhaps matches TRBD1 (6 bases). Between the trimmed V and J ends, which lost 5 bases and 10 bases, there was a span of 17 bases. Germline lookup yields CDR1 SEHNR and CDR2 FQNEAQ (reference sequence). This CDR3 is built from 13 residues. This chain's CDR3 is CASSKDRTLGAFF. CDR3 nucleotide sequence: TGTGCCAGCAGCAAAGACAGGACTCTGGGAGCTTTCTTT. Full variable domain (missing parts from reference TRBV7-9 and TRBJ1-1): DTGVSQNPRHKITKRGQNVTFRCDPISEHNRLYWYRQTLGQGPEFLTYFQNEAQLEKSRLLSDRFSAERPKGSFSTLEIQRTEQGDSAMYLCASSKDRTLGAFFGQGTRLTVV.

A word on this clone: The junction departs from the called germline gene at one end, perhaps through a read error. The chain uses TRBV25-1 and TRBJ2-3, with TRBD1 as a possible D gene (6 bases). Per germline, CDR1 MGHDK and CDR2 SYGVNS. CDR3 size: 16 residues. The CDR3 nucleotides are TGTGCCAGCAGTTACAGGGATGGATCCCACACAGATGCGCAGTATTTT. Translating it yields CASSYRDGSHTDAQYF.

The chain is built from TRBV19 and TRBJ2-3; the D is unclear. The V gene's germline CDR1 is LNHDA and CDR2 SQIVND (reference sequence). The V and J ends lost 1 base and 4 bases respectively, with 0 bases between them. The CDR3 runs 11 residues. The CDR3 sequence is CASSIADTQYF. Written as DNA, the CDR3 is TGTGCCAGTAGTATAGCAGATACGCAGTATTTT.

The rearrangement joins TRBV4-2 to TRBJ2-1; D remains unclear. Per the germline V gene, CDR1 is LGHNA and CDR2 is YNFKEQ. Trimming removed 0 bases at V and 1 base at J, with 10 bases between. The CDR3 has 16 residues. CDR3 sequence reads: CASSQELTDSYNEQFF. CDR3 sequence (DNA): TGTGCCAGCAGCCAAGAGCTAACCGATTCCTACAATGAGCAGTTCTTC.

The table lists this clone with a count of one. At the DNA level, this CDR3 is encoded by other sequences in the same sample as well. The rearrangement links TRBV6-1 to TRBJ1-5; 7 bases map to TRBD1. The V segment lost 7 bases and the J segment 6 bases; nucleotides outside the gene matches: 12. Germline CDR1 is MNHNS and CDR2 is SASEGT. This CDR3 is 15 amino acids long. The DNA of the CDR3 is TGTGCCAGCATTACTACGACAGGGCTGGGTCAGCCCCAGCATTTT. It encodes CASITTTGLGQPQHF.

This chain uses TRBV28 with TRBJ1-2; D is uncertain. Trimming took 2 bases from V and 4 from J, leaving 5 bases between them. Looked up from germline, CDR1 is MDHEN and CDR2 is SYDVKM. The CDR3 totals 12 residues. The DNA of the CDR3 is TGTGCCAGCAGTTTAGCGGCCTATGGCTACACCTTC. This gives the protein CASSLAAYGYTF.

The CDR3 nucleotides read TGTGCCAGTAGTTACAGGGTGGGGGACGAGCAGTACTTC. This translates into CASSYRVGDEQYF. The chain carries TRBV19 and TRBJ2-7; TRBD1 is a possible D gene (6 bases). The germline V gene has CDR1 LNHDA and CDR2 SQIVND (reference sequence). The CDR3 runs to 13 residues. Trimming left V 5 bases short and J 5 bases short, with 13 bases between.

This rearrangement joins TRBV6-5 to TRBJ2-2; 7 positions match TRBD1. The germline gives CDR1 MNHEY, CDR2 SVGAGI. The V and J ends lost 2 bases and 7 bases, in that order; junction bases with no gene match: 4. The CDR3 is 14 residues long. CDR3 sequence: CASSYGQAVGELFF. The CDR3 DNA is TGTGCCAGCAGTTACGGACAGGCGGTCGGGGAGCTGTTTTTT.

The rearrangement joins TRBV19 to TRBJ2-7; perhaps TRBD2 as D (7 bases). Germline CDR1 and CDR2: LNHDA and SQIVND (reference sequence). The CDR3 contains 15 residues. Trimming took off 1 base at V and 3 bases at J, with 13 bases between the two ends. CDR3 coding DNA: TGTGCCAGTAGTATAGTAGGGGGGGGAGGCTACGAGCAGTACTTC. It yields the protein CASSIVGGGGYEQYF.

The chain uses TRBV30 and TRBJ1-6; D is possibly TRBD1 (6 bases). CDR3 length: 14 residues. V was shortened by 0 bases and J by 7 bases, with 10 bases between the two germline ends. Germline V CDR1 and CDR2: GTSNPN, SVGIG (reference sequence). The CDR3 reads CAWSVVRGNSPLHF. The CDR3 nucleotides are TGTGCCTGGAGTGTGGTCAGGGGCAATTCACCCCTCCACTTT.

This chain links TRBV5-1 with TRBJ2-5; the match to TRBD1 covers 8 bases. CDR1 SGHRS and CDR2 YFSETQ come from the germline V gene. V shed 4 bases and J 1 base; nucleotides not matched to a gene: 0. The CDR3 is 13 residues long. The CDR3 spells CASSTGGQETQYF. CDR3 bases: TGCGCCAGCAGCACAGGGGGCCAAGAGACCCAGTACTTC.

The chain is built from TRBV7-2 and TRBJ2-5, with 12 bases that match TRBD1. In germline, CDR1 is SGHTA, CDR2 FQGNSA. The CDR3 has 15 amino acids. V lost 4 bases and J lost 11; bases outside the gene matches: 11. The CDR3 reads CASSSYGTGGWEQYF. The CDR3 bases are TGTGCCAGCAGCTCGTACGGGACAGGGGGCTGGGAGCAGTACTTC.

The J gene is TRBJ2-6, the V gene TRBV2; the match to TRBD1 covers 10 bases. CDR1 and CDR2 from the germline V gene are SNHLY and FYNNEI. Germline trimming cut 4 bases from V and 2 bases from J; bases unmatched to any gene: 5. The CDR3 extends over 17 amino acids. For the CDR3, the DNA is TGTGCCAGCAGTGGCGACAGGGGGCTCACTGGGGCCAACGTCCTGACTTTC. Translated: CASSGDRGLTGANVLTF. Combining the CDR3 with reference TRBV2 and TRBJ2-6 gives the whole variable domain EPEVTQTPSHQVTQMGQEVILRCVPISNHLYFYWYRQILGQKVEFLVSFYNNEISEKSEIFDDQFSVERPDGSNFTLKIRSTKLEDSAMYFCASSGDRGLTGANVLTFGAGSRLTVL.

The chain uses TRBV11-1 and TRBJ2-1; D is possibly TRBD1 (7 bases). This CDR3 is 16 amino acids long. Germline V gene lookup returns CDR1 SGHAT and CDR2 FQDESV (reference sequence). Trimming removed 5 bases at V and 6 bases at J, with 20 bases between. CDR3 nucleotides: TGTGCCAGCAGCCCGAGAAGGGGGCAGGGGGGCAATGAGCAGTTCTTC. Translation gives CASSPRRGQGGNEQFF.

The chain couples TRBV20-1 to TRBJ1-4; D is unclear. This CDR3 region has 11 residues. Germline CDR1 is DFQATT and CDR2 is SNEGSKA (reference sequence). Trimming stripped 6 bases from V and 6 bases from J, with 8 bases between. CDR3 nucleotides: TGCAGTGCGACGGAATATGAAAAACTGTTTTTT. It specifies CSATEYEKLFF.

CDR3 amino acids: CASSRYSGGRDGYTF. The CDR3 DNA reads TGTGCCAGCAGCCGCTATTCAGGGGGGAGAGATGGCTACACCTTC. The chain couples TRBV7-2 to TRBJ1-2, with TRBD1 matching over 7 bases. V shed 5 bases and J 6 bases; nucleotides not matched to a gene: 12. Per the germline V gene, CDR1 is SGHTA and CDR2 is FQGNSA. The CDR3 runs 15 residues.